This T cell receptor (beta chain) comes out of a study of beta chain features in type 1 diabetes. Investigators reverse transcribed all isolated RNA, so they sequenced expressed TCRB transcripts. Produced via immunoSEQ multiplex PCR; TCRdb's table is partial and in-frame only. The sample has hundreds of thousands of clones, 15% to 19% seen once; the top ten hold 0.09% to 0.095%. This clone appeared a few times. Its matching antigen is unknown. Different DNA sequences within this sample yield the same CDR3. General study findings and limits: The naive, central memory and Treg TCRB repertoires of patients appeared to be more similar to one another than those of healthy donors.

V lost 0 bases to trimming and J lost 3 bases, with 9 bases between them. The length of the CDR3 is 15 residues. CDR1 and CDR2 from the germline V gene are LNHNV and YYDKDF (reference sequence). The TCR originated in a man aged 18-30 years in good health. The sequenced sample was naive CD4+ T cells from blood. This chain connects TRBV15 to TRBJ1-5; no clear D gene. CDR3 in amino acids: CATSRDRQFNQPQHF. CDR3 nucleotides: TGTGCCACCAGCAGAGATCGCCAGTTCAATCAGCCCCAGCATTTT.